A selection of T cell receptor beta chains follows, all from one sample in a study of blood T cells in healthy people across ages. Each CDR3 protein is one row after TCRdb ran MiXCR on the 5' RACE reads. Of 1.2 million to 1.5 million distinct CDR3 sequences in the sample, around 42% were seen once. The source material was blood. These receptors were collected from a woman under 30 in good health. CDR3s include the opening cysteine and the closing phenylalanine or tryptophan. D genes are given only for firm matches. The listing skips clone size in some rows; elsewhere it reads once, few, many or a size class.

clone_size	v_call	j_call	d_call	cdr3_nt	cdr3_aa
few	TRBV6-1	TRBJ2-5	-	TGTGCCACGAGGTATAAGGTCATGGAGACCCAGTACTTC	CATRYKVMETQYF
-	TRBV5-1	TRBJ2-3	-	TGCGCCGGCAGCTTGCGTAGCGGTGCTAGCACAGATACGCAGTATTTT	CAGSLRSGASTDTQYF
-	TRBV7-9	TRBJ2-5	-	TGTGCCCTTCTATCAGGCGGCAACAATGAGCAGTACTTC	CALLSGGNNEQYF
-	TRBV18	TRBJ2-5	-	TGTGCCAGCTCACGATCGACAGGATTTTTAGGAGAGCAGTACTTC	CASSRSTGFLGEQYF
-	TRBV20-1	TRBJ2-5	TRBD1	TGCAGTGCTAGAGGGTCCGGCAGGGGGGAGACCCAGTACTTC	CSARGSGRGETQYF
few	TRBV29-1	TRBJ1-1	-	TGCAGCGTTGAAGGTCGACAGGCCCTCACTGAAGCTTTCTTT	CSVEGRQALTEAFF
many	TRBV7-9	TRBJ2-5	-	TGTGCCAGCAGCTTATTCGGAGAGACCCAGTACTTC	CASSLFGETQYF
few	TRBV20-1	TRBJ2-1	TRBD2	TGCAGTGCTGCCCGGACTAGCGGGAGGACGAGCTCCTACAATGAGCAGTTCTTC	CSAARTSGRTSSYNEQFF
-	TRBV19	TRBJ2-1	TRBD1	TGTGCCAGAAAATCCCGGGACAGGGGGGGTTTCCGCTACAATGAGCAGTTCTTC	CARKSRDRGGFRYNEQFF
once	TRBV7-2	TRBJ2-1	TRBD2	TGTGCCAGCAGCCTCGAGGGACTAGCGGGATCGGCCCGAAATGAGCAGTTCTTC	CASSLEGLAGSARNEQFF
-	TRBV12-5	TRBJ2-3	-	TGTGCTAGTGGTCCCTGGTTAGACACAGATACGCAGTATTTT	CASGPWLDTDTQYF
-	TRBV20-1	TRBJ2-2	-	TGCAGTGCTAGAGATCAGCCCAGGGACACCGGGGAGCTGTTTTTT	CSARDQPRDTGELFF
few	TRBV6-2/TRBV6-3	TRBJ2-7	-	TGTGCCAGCGTCACTCGACGGCCCCCCTATGAGCAGTACTTC	CASVTRRPPYEQYF
-	TRBV2	TRBJ2-3	-	TGTGCCAGCAGTGTCCGGGTAGATACGCAGTATTTT	CASSVRVDTQYF
-	TRBV7-2	TRBJ2-5	TRBD1	TGTGCCAGCAGCTTAAGCAGTAGCGTACAGGGGGAGCAGTACTTC	CASSLSSSVQGEQYF
-	TRBV2	TRBJ1-3	-	TGTGCCAGCACCTACGGGACAGGAAACACCATATATTTT	CASTYGTGNTIYF
-	TRBV11-2	TRBJ2-1	-	TGTGCCAGCAGCTTAGATGTGGGGACCCATGAGCAGTTCTTC	CASSLDVGTHEQFF
few	TRBV28	TRBJ1-4	TRBD1	TGTGCCAGCAGTTTGACAGGGACTAATGAAAAACTGTTTTTT	CASSLTGTNEKLFF
-	TRBV10-2	TRBJ2-7	-	TGCGCCAGCAGTGAGAGGGGGGGCGGGACATTAGGCTCCTACGAGCAGTACTTC	CASSERGGGTLGSYEQYF
-	TRBV7-9	TRBJ2-7	-	TGTGCCAGCAGCCCGGTACAGCGGAGATCCTACGAGCAGTACTTC	CASSPVQRRSYEQYF
many	TRBV5-1	TRBJ1-2	TRBD1	TGCGCCAGCAGCCCATCAGGACAGGGGGCTTCATTTAATGGCTACACCTTC	CASSPSGQGASFNGYTF
few	TRBV27	TRBJ1-2	-	TGTGCCAGCTCCGGGGGGCAGGGGATCTATGGCTACACCTTC	CASSGGQGIYGYTF
-	TRBV27	TRBJ1-5	-	TGTGCCAGCAGTTTATTCGCAGGGGGCAATCAGCCCCAGCATTTT	CASSLFAGGNQPQHF
-	TRBV5-1	TRBJ2-1	TRBD2	TGCGCCAGCAGCCTACCGGGAGGGGGCAATGAGCAGTTCTTC	CASSLPGGGNEQFF
-	TRBV6-6	TRBJ1-4	-	TGTGCCAGCAGTTACTCGAGTCAGCTTAATGAAAAACTGTTTTTT	CASSYSSQLNEKLFF
-	TRBV6-2/TRBV6-3	TRBJ1-5	-	TGTGCCAGCAGTTACATACGAAGTCCAGGGGTCAGCAATCAGCCCCAGCATTTT	CASSYIRSPGVSNQPQHF
-	TRBV27	TRBJ2-3	-	TGTGCCAGCAGTTTACCTGCAGAACGTCAAGATACGCAGTATTTT	CASSLPAERQDTQYF
few	TRBV29-1	TRBJ2-7	TRBD2	TGCAGCGTCAAACTAGCGGGGGAATCCTACGAGCAGTACTTC	CSVKLAGESYEQYF
-	TRBV11-2	TRBJ2-7	-	TGTACCAGCAGCATCTCAGGGAAGCAGTACTTC	CTSSISGKQYF
many	TRBV5-1	TRBJ2-2	-	TGCGCCAGCAGCTTGAACCTCGGACAAACCGGGGAGCTGTTTTTT	CASSLNLGQTGELFF
once	TRBV4-1	TRBJ2-5	-	TGCGCCAGCAGCCAACAAGGGGGGGCCGGAGAGACCCAGTACTTC	CASSQQGGAGETQYF